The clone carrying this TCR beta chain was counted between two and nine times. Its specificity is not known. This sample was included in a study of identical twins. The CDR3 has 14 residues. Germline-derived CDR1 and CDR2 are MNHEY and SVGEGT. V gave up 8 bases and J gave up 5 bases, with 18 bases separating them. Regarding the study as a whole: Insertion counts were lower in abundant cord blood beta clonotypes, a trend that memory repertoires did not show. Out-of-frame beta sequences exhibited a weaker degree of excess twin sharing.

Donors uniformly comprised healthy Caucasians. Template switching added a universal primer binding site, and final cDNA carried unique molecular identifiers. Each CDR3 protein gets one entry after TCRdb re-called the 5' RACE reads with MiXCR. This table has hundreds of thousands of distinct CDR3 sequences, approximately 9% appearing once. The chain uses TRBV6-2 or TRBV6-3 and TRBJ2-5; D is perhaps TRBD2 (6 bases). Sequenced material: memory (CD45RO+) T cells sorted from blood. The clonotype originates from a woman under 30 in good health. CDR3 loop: CASRFKAGKETQYF. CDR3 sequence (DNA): TGTGCCAGCCGGTTTAAGGCGGGGAAGGAGACCCAGTACTTC.